One T cell receptor (beta chain) is described in this entry. Its antigen remains undetermined. Per-base quality was not reported, and no clone a single base away is much larger than it. The immunoSEQ Assay, a bias-controlled multiplex PCR, was used to amplify TCRbeta CDR3 regions from genomic DNA. The source study handled its data this way. Within the assay, amplification of reference gene primers was used to estimate how many nucleated cells each sample contained. To quantify the absolute abundance of each unique TCRbeta CDR3 rearrangement, sequence reads were collapsed and filtered. Productive Simpson clonality was computed per sample as the square root of Simpson's diversity index over productive rearrangements. In TCRdb, the immuneACCESS table is reduced to in-frame sequences with V and J assigned. These tables do not hold every clone; where another copy was compared, an unresolved V gene accounts for under half, and the others remain unexplained. That table gives V, J and clone size, and the DNA gave D and trimming. This sample is represented by some 320,000 clones; 90% to 95% of them were singletons. The ten largest account for 3.9% of the sample.

Between the V and J ends, shortened by 3 bases and 2 bases respectively, the junction contains 10 bases. CDR1 and CDR2, looked up from the germline V gene (reference sequence), are LNHDA and SQIVND. The CDR3 holds 14 amino acids from the cysteine to the phenylalanine. The kept DNA is CDR3 alone, 42 bases in frame from the first base. This entry comes from a study of blood T cell repertoires in COVID-19 (dated by TCRdb to 2018 to 2021). Concerning the study at large: Collaborator samples came from the United States, Italy and Spain and covered acute and convalescent phases of COVID-19. Samples were obtained from the ongoing ImmuneRACE study (first 160 participants) and from over a thousand subjects provided by 6 global collaborators. The prospective study material was composed of cDNA or gDNA derived from T cells, B-cell-depleted T cells, or PBMCs. Where HLA class I and class II types were available, the types were taken from metadata supplied by the sample provider, not from assay-based typing. The repertoires were released in a freely available public database intended as a resource for research on the immune response to SARS-CoV-2. A de-identified subject ID, COVID-19 status, age in years and sex were almost always included in the sample metadata. Subjects who had been exposed to COVID-19, were actively infected with it, or had recovered from it provided the deeply sampled blood TCRbeta repertoires that made up the dataset. The full study reports these points: The amount of clinical and demographic metadata varied by source and participant and was provided uncurated.

In the prospective study, participants were about 18 to 100 years old, resided in fewer than 25 geographic areas of the United States, and were enrolled through a virtual design. To assign participants to cohorts, the prospective study relied on clinical history that participants themselves reported in a screening survey and a study questionnaire. Exposed participants were defined as having been in contact with someone with a PCR-confirmed or clinician-diagnosed COVID-19 case within 2 weeks of study entry. In the prospective study, whole blood, serum and a nasopharyngeal or oropharyngeal swab were collected from each participant by mobile phlebotomists. Participants in the prospective study had the option to provide additional blood draws and questionnaires over a roughly two-month period. Blood samples from the prospective study were shipped frozen or at room temperature prior to DNA extraction.

The sample taken for sequencing was PBMCs or T cells enriched from blood (not recorded which). The TCR comes from a woman younger than 45 who had been exposed to COVID-19. The chain joins TRBV19 to TRBJ1-1; 6 matching bases give a weak D call of TRBD1. DNA sequence: TGTGCCAGTAGTATCGGGGGGGCAAACACTGAAGCTTTCTTT. This translates into CASSIGGANTEAFF.